Following are 31 T cell receptor beta chains from one sample sequenced in a study of blood T cell repertoires in COVID-19. The repertoire was sequenced with immunoSEQ multiplex PCR; TCRdb's copy has only in-frame clones and lacks some. The sample lists more than 200,000 clones, about 87% occurring once. Material for sequencing was peripheral blood. These receptors originate from a man aged 70 or older with acute or convalescent COVID-19.

The V call is TRBV7-8, the J call TRBJ1-6, with D perhaps matching TRBD1 (5 bases). V lost 0 bases, J lost 6 bases, and 9 bases lay in between. Germline assignment: CDR1 SGHVS and CDR2 FQNEAQ. CDR3 size: 15 residues. The CDR3 sequence: CASSLAGARNSPLHF. CDR3 nucleotide sequence: TGTGCCAGCAGCTTAGCAGGGGCTCGTAATTCACCCCTCCACTTT.

The J gene is TRBJ2-5, the V gene TRBV5-8; 13 bases line up with TRBD2. Unmatched junction bases numbered 1, after V lost 0 bases and J lost 5 bases. The CDR3 totals 15 residues. Germline CDR1 reads SGHTS; CDR2 reads YDEGEE. In DNA form, the CDR3 reads TGTGCCAGCAGCTTGGAGGGACTAGCGGGGGAGACCCAGTACTTC. Translating gives CASSLEGLAGETQYF.

The chain is built from TRBV11-3 and TRBJ2-5, with D tentatively TRBD2 (5 bases). This CDR3 is 13 amino acids long. V dropped 0 bases and J dropped 5 bases, with 7 bases sitting between them. Per the germline V gene, CDR1 is SGHNT and CDR2 is YENEEA. CDR3 sequence reads: CASSLDGVETQYF. As DNA, the CDR3 is TGTGCCAGCAGCTTAGACGGGGTGGAGACCCAGTACTTC.

The chain combines TRBV5-6 with TRBJ2-7, with 7 bases lining up with TRBD2. The J segment lost 5 bases and the V segment lost 2 bases, leaving 1 base of the junction unmatched. CDR3 length equals 12 residues. Germline-derived CDR1 and CDR2 are SGHDT and YYEEEE. In DNA form, the CDR3 reads TGTGCCAGCAGCTTTGGGAGGGACGAGCAGTACTTC. The encoded protein is CASSFGRDEQYF.

CDR3 sequence: CASSSRHSEAFF. The CDR3 DNA sequence: TGTGCCAGCAGTAGCAGACATTCTGAAGCTTTCTTT. The chain uses TRBV12-3 or TRBV12-4 and TRBJ1-1, with D hard to call. The V gene lost 5 bases and the J gene lost 6 bases, with 10 bases spanning the gap. The CDR3 is 12 amino acids.

V and J are TRBV5-1 and TRBJ1-3, with TRBD1 identical over 7 bases. The germline CDR1 and CDR2 sequences are SGHRS and YFSETQ. V lost 4 bases and J lost 4; bases outside the gene matches: 17. The CDR3 runs to 18 residues. This chain's CDR3 is CASSKGPPTGLAGNTIYF. CDR3 nucleotides: TGCGCCAGCAGCAAGGGCCCCCCGACAGGGTTGGCCGGAAACACCATATATTTT. Full variable domain (remainder filled in from reference TRBV5-1 and TRBJ1-3): KAGVTQTPRYLIKTRGQQVTLSCSPISGHRSVSWYQQTPGQGLQFLFEYFSETQRNKGNFPGRFSGRQFSNSRSEMNVSTLELGDSALYLCASSKGPPTGLAGNTIYFGEGSWLTVV.

The chain uses TRBV24-1 and TRBJ2-2; the match to TRBD1 covers 7 bases. V lost 9 bases, J lost 4 bases, and 7 bases stayed unmatched. The CDR3 length is 14 residues. Germline V CDR1 and CDR2: KGHDR, SFDVKD. This CDR3 reads CATSGQIGTGELFF. For the CDR3, the DNA is TGTGCCACCTCGGGACAGATAGGCACCGGGGAGCTGTTTTTT.

In nucleotides, the CDR3 is TGTGCCAGCAGCTTAGCGACGGGAGGGTATAATTCACCCCTCCACTTT. This gives the protein CASSLATGGYNSPLHF. The chain uses TRBV7-6 and TRBJ1-6; D is uncertain. Germline CDR1 SGHVS, CDR2 FNYEAQ. Trimming left V 0 bases short and J 4 bases short, with 10 bases between. This CDR3 is 16 amino acids long.

The rearrangement links TRBV4-3 to TRBJ2-1; 15 bases map to TRBD2. With V trimmed by 0 bases and J by 10 bases, 13 bases remained unmatched. Germline lookup yields CDR1 LGHNA and CDR2 YSLEER. The CDR3 extends over 19 amino acids. This CDR3 reads CASSQEGTGTSGRFREQFF. In DNA form, the CDR3 reads TGCGCCAGCAGCCAAGAAGGGACAGGGACTAGCGGGAGGTTTAGGGAGCAGTTCTTC.

The V gene is TRBV10-3, the J gene TRBJ2-7; possibly TRBD1 for D (6 bases). The CDR3 runs 15 residues. The germline CDR1 and CDR2 sequences are ENHRY and SYGVKD. Trimming took 3 bases from V and 2 from J, leaving 14 bases between them. In DNA, the CDR3 is TGTGCCATCAGTGAACGGCTCGCAGGGGCCTACGAGCAGTACTTC. Protein sequence: CAISERLAGAYEQYF.

In its sample, this clone was seen a few times. The chain uses TRBV20-1 and TRBJ2-1; D might be TRBD1 or TRBD2, each matching 6 bases. This CDR3 region has 15 residues. Deletions cut 3 bases from V and 9 bases from J, with 21 bases between. Per germline, CDR1 DFQATT and CDR2 SNEGSKA (reference sequence). CDR3 region: CSASGGRASSIEQFF. Written as DNA, the CDR3 is TGCAGTGCTAGTGGGGGGCGGGCTAGCAGCATTGAGCAGTTCTTC.

The V and J genes are TRBV29-1 and TRBJ1-4; D is ambiguous. CDR3 length: 14 residues. V lost 3 bases, J lost 0 bases, and 8 bases lay in between. In germline, CDR1 is SQVTM, CDR2 ANQGSEA. The CDR3 DNA reads as TGCAGCGTTGAGCGTCATGCAACTAATGAAAAACTGTTTTTT. It specifies CSVERHATNEKLFF.

The rearrangement links TRBV30 to TRBJ2-5, with a possible D match to TRBD2 (6 bases). The CDR3 consists of 14 residues. V shed 0 bases and J shed 4 bases, with 12 bases lying between them. The germline V gene encodes CDR1 GTSNPN and CDR2 SVGIG (reference sequence). In nucleotides, the CDR3 is TGTGCCTGGAGTGTAGGCCTAGCGATAGAGACCCAGTACTTC. Translating it yields CAWSVGLAIETQYF. The whole variable domain, filled in from reference TRBV30 and TRBJ2-5, reads SQTIHQWPATLVQPVGSPLSLECTVEGTSNPNLYWYRQAAGRGLQLLFYSVGIGQISSEVPQNLSASRPQDRQFILSSKKLLLSDSGFYLCAWSVGLAIETQYFGPGTRLLVL.

This chain links TRBV6-2 or TRBV6-3 with TRBJ2-3, with TRBD2 as a possible D gene (6 bases). CDR1 is MNHEY and CDR2 is SVGEGT in the germline V gene. Deletions cut 0 bases from V and 0 bases from J, with 19 bases between. This CDR3 comprises 19 residues. CDR3 in amino acids: CASSYSRDVEVWSTDTQYF. The CDR3 nucleotides are TGTGCCAGCAGTTACTCGCGGGACGTGGAGGTCTGGAGCACAGATACGCAGTATTTT.

This chain uses TRBV24-1 with TRBJ2-2; 10 bases match TRBD1. The CDR3 loop spans 14 amino acids. Germline V gives CDR1 KGHDR, CDR2 SFDVKD. V lost 7 bases to trimming and J lost 6 bases; unmatched junction nucleotides: 4. The CDR3 sequence is CATSDRGPPGELFF. DNA for the CDR3: TGTGCCACCAGCGACAGGGGGCCTCCCGGGGAGCTGTTTTTT.

This clone was seen once. DNA of the CDR3: TGTGCCAGCAGTGAAGAGAGGGCAGGGGCCATAAAAAACATTCAGTACTTC. Translated, it gives CASSEERAGAIKNIQYF. V usage is TRBV2 and J usage is TRBJ2-4; possibly TRBD1 for D (6 bases). The germline V and J ends were trimmed by 1 base and 4 bases, with 17 bases remaining between them. Germline lookup yields CDR1 SNHLY and CDR2 FYNNEI. The CDR3 runs to 17 residues. Combining the CDR3 with reference TRBV2 and TRBJ2-4 gives the whole variable domain EPEVTQTPSHQVTQMGQEVILRCVPISNHLYFYWYRQILGQKVEFLVSFYNNEISEKSEIFDDQFSVERPDGSNFTLKIRSTKLEDSAMYFCASSEERAGAIKNIQYFGAGTRLSVL.

V is TRBV15 and J is TRBJ2-1; TRBD2 agrees at 8 bases. CDR1 and CDR2 (germline): LNHNV, YYDKDF (reference sequence). The ends lost 0 bases at V and 5 bases at J; junction bases unmatched: 9. The CDR3 contains 17 residues. This chain's CDR3 is CATSRDYSGGGNNEQFF. The CDR3, as DNA: TGTGCCACCAGCAGAGATTACAGCGGGGGAGGAAACAATGAGCAGTTCTTC. The full variable domain, with the rest looked up from reference TRBV15 and TRBJ2-1, is DAMVIQNPRYQVTQFGKPVTLSCSQTLNHNVMYWYQQKSSQAPKLLFHYYDKDFNNEADTPDNFQSRRPNTSFCFLDIRSPGLGDTAMYLCATSRDYSGGGNNEQFFGPGTRLTVL.

The chain joins TRBV20-1 to TRBJ2-3, with TRBD2 matching 10 bases. Trimming at V came to 3 bases and at J to 4 bases, leaving 16 bases not matched to a gene. In germline, CDR1 is DFQATT, CDR2 SNEGSKA (reference sequence). The CDR3 is made up of 18 amino acids. CDR3 amino acids: CSASKVAGGGQGADTQYF. CDR3 nucleotide sequence: TGCAGTGCTAGTAAGGTAGCGGGAGGAGGGCAGGGGGCAGATACGCAGTATTTT.

The J gene is TRBJ2-5, the V gene TRBV6-6; 8 bases align to TRBD2. The CDR3 sequence is 19 residues long. J lost 2 bases, V lost 6 bases, and 20 bases had no gene match. Per the germline V gene, CDR1 is MNHNY and CDR2 is SVGAGI (reference sequence). The CDR3 spells CASSLGRGGSTASQETQYF. Written as DNA, the CDR3 is TGTGCCAGCAGCTTAGGCCGGGGGGGCTCGACAGCGAGTCAAGAGACCCAGTACTTC.

Comment on this clone: The sample contains more than one DNA sequence encoding this CDR3. The chain has TRBV10-3 and TRBJ2-7, with 7 bases aligning to TRBD2. Looked up from germline, CDR1 is ENHRY and CDR2 is SYGVKD. After removal of 2 bases from V and 1 base from J, the junction contained 2 bases not matched to a gene. The CDR3 is 14 amino acids. The CDR3 DNA follows: TGTGCCATCAGTGAGGGCGGGAGTTCCTACGAGCAGTACTTC. Its translation: CAISEGGSSYEQYF.

The V gene is TRBV6-5, the J gene TRBJ2-1, with D tentatively TRBD1 (6 bases). The CDR3 consists of 14 residues. Germline CDR1 reads MNHEY; CDR2 reads SVGAGI. The germline V and J ends were trimmed by 6 bases and 3 bases, with 12 bases remaining between them. The CDR3 loop is CASRPRTDYNEQFF. The CDR3 DNA follows: TGTGCCAGCAGGCCCCGGACAGACTACAATGAGCAGTTCTTC.

This rearrangement joins TRBV27 to TRBJ1-6; D is perhaps TRBD1 (6 bases). Germline CDR1 reads MNHEY; CDR2 reads SMNVEV (reference sequence). The CDR3 covers 15 residues. Trimming removed 2 bases from V and 9 bases from J, with 14 bases in between. CDR3 region: CASSLRGTLGSPLHF. In DNA form, the CDR3 reads TGTGCCAGCAGTTTAAGGGGGACGCTGGGTTCACCCCTCCACTTT.

V gene TRBV9 combines with J gene TRBJ1-6; tentatively, D is TRBD1 (5 bases). The CDR3 loop spans 14 amino acids. The ends were cut back, 0 bases at V and 7 bases at J, with 8 bases in the middle. Germline CDR1 and CDR2: SGDLS and YYNGEE. The CDR3 DNA reads as TGTGCCAGCAGCGTAGAACAGGAGAATTCACCCCTCCACTTT. This sequence encodes CASSVEQENSPLHF.

This chain joins TRBV7-2 and TRBJ2-7, with 10 bases that match TRBD2. CDR3 length: 15 amino acids. Germline CDR1 SGHTA, CDR2 FQGNSA. V was clipped by 5 bases and J by 2 bases; unmatched bases: 6. The DNA for the CDR3 is TGTGCCAGCAGCGCTAGGACTAGCGGACCCTACGAGCAGTACTTC. Residues: CASSARTSGPYEQYF.

The rearrangement uses TRBV27 and TRBJ1-1, with a weak D call TRBD1 (5 bases). The V gene's germline CDR1 is MNHEY and CDR2 SMNVEV (reference sequence). This CDR3 has 15 amino acids. The V gene lost 6 bases and the J gene lost 4 bases, with 18 bases spanning the gap. CDR3 nucleotide sequence: TGTGCCAGCAGCCAGAGAAGGGGTTTAGGCACTGAAGCTTTCTTT. Translating it yields CASSQRRGLGTEAFF.

The chain uses TRBV30 and TRBJ2-3; 10 nucleotides agree with TRBD1. Germline trimming cut 4 bases from V and 5 bases from J; bases unmatched to any gene: 6. Germline V gives CDR1 GTSNPN, CDR2 SVGIG (reference sequence). The length of the CDR3 is 14 residues. CDR3 in amino acids: CAWKSGQGRDTQYF. In nucleotides, the CDR3 is TGTGCCTGGAAGTCGGGACAGGGGAGAGATACGCAGTATTTT.

The chain employs TRBV6-5 and TRBJ1-3; D is perhaps TRBD1 (6 bases). Germline lookup yields CDR1 MNHEY and CDR2 SVGAGI. This CDR3 region has 15 residues. V gave up 5 bases and J gave up 2 bases, with 13 bases separating them. CDR3 protein: CASSSEQGAGNTIYF. The CDR3 nucleotides are TGTGCCAGCAGTAGCGAACAGGGAGCTGGAAACACCATATATTTT.

The CDR3 coding sequence is TGCGCCAGCAGCCCCTCACAGGTTTTAAACTATGGCTACACCTTC. It is translated as CASSPSQVLNYGYTF. The chain has TRBV4-1 and TRBJ1-2; D is perhaps TRBD1 (5 bases). V was trimmed by 4 bases and J by 2 bases, leaving 14 bases between them. This CDR3 spans 15 amino acids. Looked up from germline, CDR1 is MGHRA and CDR2 is YSYEKL.

The V gene is TRBV19, the J gene TRBJ1-2; TRBD1 might be the D (6 bases). V lost 7 bases, J lost 4 bases, and 16 bases lay in between. The V gene's germline CDR1 is LNHDA and CDR2 SQIVND (reference sequence). The CDR3 has 14 residues. CDR3 in DNA: TGTGCCAGTACCAAAGACAGGTTCGGCTATGGCTACACCTTC. Residues: CASTKDRFGYGYTF.

The chain links TRBV7-9 to TRBJ2-5, with TRBD1 identical over 9 bases. The length of the CDR3 is 14 residues. Germline CDR1 SEHNR, CDR2 FQNEAQ (reference sequence). Trimming removed 5 bases from V and 3 bases from J; junction bases left unmatched: 4. The CDR3 region has the DNA TGTGCCAGCAGCCCGGGACAGGGCAAAGAGACCCAGTACTTC. Residues: CASSPGQGKETQYF.

The genes are TRBV29-1 and TRBJ1-1, with 9 nucleotides matching TRBD1. V dropped 5 bases and J dropped 5; count of bases not matched to a gene: 3. Germline V lookup: CDR1 SQVTM, CDR2 ANQGSEA. This CDR3 has 12 amino acids. CDR3 sequence reads: CSVYGQGTEAFF. The CDR3 DNA sequence: TGCAGCGTTTATGGACAGGGGACTGAAGCTTTCTTT. Supplemented by reference TRBV29-1 and TRBJ1-1, the full variable domain reads SAVISQKPSRDICQRGTSLTIQCQVDSQVTMMFWYRQQPGQSLTLIATANQGSEATYESGFVIDKFPISRPNLTFSTLTVSNMSPEDSSIYLCSVYGQGTEAFFGQGTRLTVV.